These 16 T cell receptor beta chains share one sample of origin, sequenced in a study of blood T cells in healthy people across ages. Primers used in a second PCR of roughly 6 to 11 cycles were a sample-barcoded 5' primer and a J-beta primer mix. Using its own MiXCR run on the 5' RACE reads, TCRdb lists one record per CDR3 protein. Of some 290,000 distinct CDR3 sequences in the sample, less than 30% are singletons; the top ten hold about 30%. Sequencing used blood. These receptors were obtained from a woman in her seventies in good health.

The chain has TRBV24-1 and TRBJ2-1; no definite D call. The CDR3 runs 11 residues. Germline loops: CDR1 KGHDR, CDR2 SFDVKD. Trimming cost V 3 bases and J 9 bases, with 5 bases left between them. CDR3 loop: CATSDTREQFF. The CDR3 region has the DNA TGTGCCACCAGTGATACCCGTGAGCAGTTCTTC.

The gene calls are TRBV6-5 and TRBJ1-2; D uncertain. The V end lost 8 bases, the J end lost 2 bases, and 18 bases lay between the germline ends. The CDR3 length is 15 residues. Looked up from germline, CDR1 is MNHEY and CDR2 is SVGAGI. CDR3 region: CASAPQPTDNYGYTF. DNA for the CDR3: TGTGCCAGCGCCCCCCAGCCAACAGACAACTATGGCTACACCTTC.

In this sample, this clonotype turned up a few times. V is TRBV7-2 and J is TRBJ2-2; 7 bases agree with TRBD1. The V gene's germline CDR1 is SGHTA and CDR2 FQGNSA. Trimming removed 5 bases from V and 7 bases from J; junction bases left unmatched: 13. The CDR3 is 16 residues long. The CDR3 sequence: CASSPPTGYFRGELFF. CDR3 in DNA: TGTGCCAGCAGCCCCCCGACAGGGTATTTTCGCGGGGAGCTGTTTTTT. Combining the CDR3 with reference TRBV7-2 and TRBJ2-2 gives the whole variable domain GAGVSQSPSNKVTEKGKDVELRCDPISGHTALYWYRQSLGQGLEFLIYFQGNSAPDKSGLPSDRFSAERTGGSVSTLTIQRTQQEDSAVYLCASSPPTGYFRGELFFGEGSRLTVL.

The J gene is TRBJ2-7, the V gene TRBV28, with 7 bases lining up with TRBD2. The closer fit of TRBJ2-5 to the DNA end suggests the J call may be wrong. The CDR3 sequence is 14 residues long. The germline CDR1 and CDR2 sequences are MDHEN and SYDVKM. The CDR3 sequence: CASRSSAGVETQYF. The CDR3 coding sequence is TGTGCCAGCCGTTCCTCGGCGGGAGTGGAGACCCAGTACTTC.

This clonotype was counted at least ten times. The rearrangement uses TRBV7-2 and TRBJ2-1; a possible D gene is TRBD2 (5 bases). CDR1 is SGHTA, CDR2 FQGNSA, per germline. The CDR3 is made up of 16 amino acids. The V gene lost 1 base and the J gene lost 4 bases, with 14 bases spanning the gap. DNA for the CDR3: TGTGCCAGCAGCTTAGGTGCCGGAGGCAATTACAATGAGCAGTTCTTC. The encoded protein is CASSLGAGGNYNEQFF.

There are a few counts of this clonotype. This rearrangement joins TRBV5-1 to TRBJ2-3, with D uncertain. Germline loops: CDR1 SGHRS, CDR2 YFSETQ. Trimming cost V 4 bases and J 2 bases, with 14 bases left between them. This CDR3 is built from 15 residues. The CDR3 nucleotides are TGCGCCAGCAGCAAGAACTCCTTAAACACAGATACGCAGTATTTT. Residues: CASSKNSLNTDTQYF.

There are a few counts of this clonotype. The rearrangement uses TRBV29-1 and TRBJ2-7; D remains unclear. This CDR3 contains 11 residues. V lost 3 bases to trimming and J lost 10 bases, with 13 bases between them. Germline V gene sequence: CDR1 SQVTM, CDR2 ANQGSEA. CDR3 in DNA: TGCAGCGTTGACTACGGTGGCGATCAGTACTTC. Translation gives CSVDYGGDQYF.

The chain recombines TRBV14 with TRBJ2-1; 10 bases line up with TRBD1. Germline V gene lookup returns CDR1 SGHDN and CDR2 FVKESK. The CDR3 runs to 15 residues. The junction had 9 bases not matched to a gene; V was cut back by 5 bases and J by 8 bases. The CDR3 nucleotides are TGTGCCAGCAGCGGCCCGGGACAGGGGTCACATGAGCAGTTCTTC. Its translation is CASSGPGQGSHEQFF.

The chain carries TRBV5-1 and TRBJ1-3, with TRBD1 as a possible D gene (5 bases). The CDR3 is 18 residues long. Deletions cut 3 bases from V and 4 bases from J, with 23 bases between. Per the germline V gene, CDR1 is SGHRS and CDR2 is YFSETQ. This CDR3 reads CASSSPSGADSPGNTIYF. CDR3 nucleotide sequence: TGCGCCAGCAGCTCCCCGAGTGGGGCAGACTCGCCCGGAAACACCATATATTTT.

This clonotype was detected ten times or more. This sequence joins TRBV29-1 and TRBJ1-2, with 9 bases aligning to TRBD1. CDR3 size: 17 residues. The trim removed 3 bases at V and 4 bases at J, leaving 15 bases unmatched. Germline V gives CDR1 SQVTM, CDR2 ANQGSEA. CDR3 nucleotide sequence: TGCAGCGTTGAGGGGGACAGGGACAGGTCCTATGGCTATGGCTACACCTTC. Encoded protein: CSVEGDRDRSYGYGYTF.

V usage is TRBV18 and J usage is TRBJ2-1; TRBD2 matches at 10 bases. Per the germline V gene, CDR1 is KGHSH and CDR2 is LQKENI. Trimming at V came to 0 bases and at J to 2 bases, leaving 10 bases not matched to a gene. The CDR3 runs 19 residues. This CDR3 is CASSPPLAGEVLPYNEQFF. The CDR3 region has the DNA TGTGCCAGCTCACCACCCCTAGCGGGAGAAGTACTTCCCTACAATGAGCAGTTCTTC. The full variable domain, rest sourced from reference TRBV18 and TRBJ2-1, is NAGVMQNPRHLVRRRGQEARLRCSPMKGHSHVYWYRQLPEEGLKFMVYLQKENIIDESGMPKERFSAEFPKEGPSILRIQQVVRGDSAAYFCASSPPLAGEVLPYNEQFFGPGTRLTVL.

This clonotype was counted a single time. The chain links TRBV7-9 to TRBJ2-7; no firm D call. The CDR3 length is 14 residues. CDR1 is SEHNR and CDR2 is FQNEAQ in the germline V gene (reference sequence). V shed 4 bases and J shed 0 bases, with 10 bases lying between them. The CDR3 spells CASSSIHSSYEQYF. The DNA of the CDR3 is TGTGCCAGCAGCTCCATACATAGCTCCTACGAGCAGTACTTC.

Ten or more counts support this clonotype. This sequence joins TRBV28 and TRBJ2-3, with 8 nucleotides matching TRBD1. Losses at the gene ends were 4 bases for V and 1 base for J; bases not matched to a gene: 4. Germline values: CDR1 MDHEN, CDR2 SYDVKM. The CDR3 is 15 amino acids. CDR3 sequence (DNA): TGTGCCAGCAGTTCCCTGGGACAGGGCACAGATACGCAGTATTTT. Residues: CASSSLGQGTDTQYF.

This rearrangement joins TRBV12-3 or TRBV12-4 to TRBJ1-5, with D possibly TRBD1 on 6 matching bases. Trimming left V 3 bases short and J 5 bases short, with 11 bases between. This CDR3 is built from 14 residues. This chain's CDR3 is CASSFGGGDQPQHF. CDR3 coding DNA: TGTGCCAGCAGTTTTGGGGGGGGCGATCAGCCCCAGCATTTT.

The chain recombines TRBV27 with TRBJ2-5; TRBD1 agrees at 10 bases. The CDR3 extends over 13 amino acids. The ends lost 2 bases at V and 7 bases at J; junction bases unmatched: 1. In germline, CDR1 is MNHEY, CDR2 SMNVEV (reference sequence). The CDR3 reads CASSLRDRGTQYF. The CDR3 DNA reads TGTGCCAGCAGTTTACGGGACAGGGGGACCCAGTACTTC.

There are a few counts of this clonotype. The chain is built from TRBV2 and TRBJ2-1, with 11 bases matching TRBD2. Germline V gene data show CDR1 as SNHLY and CDR2 as FYNNEI. After removal of 6 bases from V and 7 bases from J, the junction contained 8 bases not matched to a gene. CDR3 length: 15 residues. The CDR3 sequence is CASSGQLAGVNEQFF. The CDR3 DNA reads as TGTGCCAGCAGCGGACAACTAGCGGGAGTTAATGAGCAGTTCTTC.